The clone carrying this T cell receptor beta chain was observed at least ten times. As yet, its antigen is unknown. V lost 4 bases to trimming and J lost 3 bases, with 19 bases between them. The CDR3 is 15 amino acids. The V gene's germline CDR1 is DFQATT and CDR2 SNEGSKA (reference sequence). The entry originates in a study of T-cell reconstitution after alpha-beta-depleted transplantation in children. Broader study findings: Expanded clones from the graft, numbering several hundred, reportedly supplied alpha-beta T cells about two months after transplant. Surviving recipient T cells and thymic progenitors accounted for the high day-60 TCRbeta diversity observed in some patients. From newly produced T cells came most of the T-cell counts and diversity one year after transplant.

Unique molecular identifiers tagged the TCRbeta library. TCRdb fed the PCR reads into MiXCR, producing one record per CDR3 protein. The sample has approximately 170,000 distinct CDR3 sequences, 11% seen once. This chain links TRBV20-1 with TRBJ2-7; tentative D call: TRBD2 (5 bases). The clonotype comes from a boy under 10 years old with acute myeloid leukemia, due to receive a stem cell transplant. Material: PBMCs, obtained before TCRalphabeta/CD19-depleted stem cell transplant. The CDR3 DNA reads as TGCAGTGCTATATCCGGCGGAGGAATTAGCTACGAGCAGTACTTC. It encodes CSAISGGGISYEQYF.